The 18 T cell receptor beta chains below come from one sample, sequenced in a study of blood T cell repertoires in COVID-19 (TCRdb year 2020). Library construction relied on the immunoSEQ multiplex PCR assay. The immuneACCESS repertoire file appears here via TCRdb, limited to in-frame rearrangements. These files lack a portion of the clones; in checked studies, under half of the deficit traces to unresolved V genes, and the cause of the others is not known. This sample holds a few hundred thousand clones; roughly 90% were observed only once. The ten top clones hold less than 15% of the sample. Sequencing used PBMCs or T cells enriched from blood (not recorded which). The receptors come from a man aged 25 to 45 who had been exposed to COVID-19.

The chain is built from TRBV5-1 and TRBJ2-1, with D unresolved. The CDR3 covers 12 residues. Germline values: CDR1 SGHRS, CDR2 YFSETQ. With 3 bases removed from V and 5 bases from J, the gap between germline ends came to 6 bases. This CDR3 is CASSSRNNEQFF. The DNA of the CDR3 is TGCGCCAGCAGCTCCAGAAACAATGAGCAGTTCTTC.

The CDR3 sequence is CASSLGYELSGYTF. The CDR3 DNA reads TGTGCCAGCAGCTTGGGATATGAGTTAAGTGGCTACACCTTC. This chain connects TRBV5-5 to TRBJ1-2; D is undetermined. The V gene's germline CDR1 is SGHKS and CDR2 YYEKEE (reference sequence). The CDR3 length is 14 residues. With 0 bases removed from V and 7 bases from J, the gap between germline ends came to 13 bases.

The CDR3 protein is CASRSDRGATNEKLFF. In nucleotides, the CDR3 is TGTGCCAGCAGGTCGGACAGGGGAGCAACTAATGAAAAACTGTTTTTT. The V and J genes are TRBV2 and TRBJ1-4; 9 nucleotides agree with TRBD1. CDR1 and CDR2 from the germline V gene are SNHLY and FYNNEI. V trimming: 6 bases; J trimming: 0 bases; junction bases outside the gene matches: 5. The CDR3 consists of 16 residues.

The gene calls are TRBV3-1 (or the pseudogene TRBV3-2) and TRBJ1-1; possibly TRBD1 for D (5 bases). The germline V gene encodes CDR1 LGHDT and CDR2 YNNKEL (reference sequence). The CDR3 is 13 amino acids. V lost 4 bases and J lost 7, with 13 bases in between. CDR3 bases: TGTGCCAGCAGCCTCCAGGGCGGCAATGAAGCTTTCTTT. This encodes CASSLQGGNEAFF.

CDR3 sequence reads: CASRGDRVNTEAFF. CDR3 sequence (DNA): TGTGCCAGCAGGGGGGACAGGGTGAACACTGAAGCTTTCTTT. The chain links TRBV2 to TRBJ1-1; TRBD1 aligns across 9 bases. Per the germline V gene, CDR1 is SNHLY and CDR2 is FYNNEI. There are 14 residues in the CDR3. With 6 bases clipped from V and 0 bases from J, the junction kept 2 bases outside the gene matches. Complete variable domain (other parts from reference TRBV2 and TRBJ1-1): EPEVTQTPSHQVTQMGQEVILRCVPISNHLYFYWYRQILGQKVEFLVSFYNNEISEKSEIFDDQFSVERPDGSNFTLKIRSTKLEDSAMYFCASRGDRVNTEAFFGQGTRLTVV.

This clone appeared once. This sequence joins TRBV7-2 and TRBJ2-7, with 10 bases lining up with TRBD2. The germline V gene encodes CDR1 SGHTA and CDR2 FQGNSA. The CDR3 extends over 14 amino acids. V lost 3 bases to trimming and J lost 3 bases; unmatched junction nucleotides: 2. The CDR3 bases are TGTGCCAGCAGCTTTAGCGGGGGGCGCTACGAGCAGTACTTC. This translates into CASSFSGGRYEQYF.

CDR3 nucleotides: TGTGCCAGCAGCCAAGATTTAGCAGTTAATGAAAAACTGTTTTTT. Translating it yields CASSQDLAVNEKLFF. The rearrangement joins TRBV3-1 (or the pseudogene TRBV3-2) to TRBJ1-4; D remains unclear. The V end lost 0 bases, the J end lost 4 bases, and 9 bases lay between the germline ends. Germline V CDR1 and CDR2: LGHDT, YNNKEL (reference sequence). This CDR3 comprises 15 residues.

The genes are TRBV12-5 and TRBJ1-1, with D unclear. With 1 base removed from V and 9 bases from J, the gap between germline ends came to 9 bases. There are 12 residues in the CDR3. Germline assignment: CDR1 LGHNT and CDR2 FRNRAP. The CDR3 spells CASGLGTTKAFF. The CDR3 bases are TGTGCTAGTGGTTTGGGAACTACTAAAGCTTTCTTT.

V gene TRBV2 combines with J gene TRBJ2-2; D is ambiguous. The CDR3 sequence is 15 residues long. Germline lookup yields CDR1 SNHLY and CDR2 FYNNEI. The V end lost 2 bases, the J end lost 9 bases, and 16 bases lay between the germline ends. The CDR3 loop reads CASSEFGSMSRELFF. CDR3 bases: TGTGCCAGCAGTGAATTTGGTAGCATGTCCAGGGAGCTGTTTTTT.

Written as DNA, the CDR3 is TGCGCCAGCAGACAAGTGCCAGGGACAGGTGTTAAAACAAATGAAAAACTGTTTTTT. Translating gives CASRQVPGTGVKTNEKLFF. The V gene is TRBV10-1, the J gene TRBJ1-4, with TRBD1 matching over 8 bases. Per the germline V gene, CDR1 is WNHNN and CDR2 is SYGVQD (reference sequence). The CDR3 is made up of 19 amino acids. V shed 6 bases, J shed 5 bases, and the junction held 20 bases outside the gene matches.

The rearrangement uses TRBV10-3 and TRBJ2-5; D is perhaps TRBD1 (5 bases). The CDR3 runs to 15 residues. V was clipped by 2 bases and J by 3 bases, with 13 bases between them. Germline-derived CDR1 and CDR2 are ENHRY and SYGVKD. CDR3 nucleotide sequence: TGTGCCATCAGTGAGCTAAGCCAGGGTAAAGAGACCCAGTACTTC. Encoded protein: CAISELSQGKETQYF.

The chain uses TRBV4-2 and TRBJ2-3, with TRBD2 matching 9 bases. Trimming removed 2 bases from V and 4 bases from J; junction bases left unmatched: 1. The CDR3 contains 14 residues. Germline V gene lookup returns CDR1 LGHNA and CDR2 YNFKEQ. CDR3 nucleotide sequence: TGTGCCAGCAGCCAACGCGGGGGGGCAGATACGCAGTATTTT. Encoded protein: CASSQRGGADTQYF.

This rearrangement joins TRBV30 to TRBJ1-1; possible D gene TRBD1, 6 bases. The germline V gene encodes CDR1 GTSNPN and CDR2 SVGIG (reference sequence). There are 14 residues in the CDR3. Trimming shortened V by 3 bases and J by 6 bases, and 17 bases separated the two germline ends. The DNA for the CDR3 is TGTGCCTGGAGCGGAGATGTCGGACAGTCTGAAGCTTTCTTT. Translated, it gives CAWSGDVGQSEAFF.

The CDR3 spells CASSLYPYEQYF. CDR3 DNA: TGTGCCAGCAGCTTATATCCCTACGAGCAGTACTTC. V is TRBV11-2 and J is TRBJ2-7; no clear D. Germline CDR1 reads SGHAT; CDR2 reads FQNNGV. This CDR3 is built from 12 residues. Trimming removed 2 bases from V and 2 bases from J, with 4 bases in between.

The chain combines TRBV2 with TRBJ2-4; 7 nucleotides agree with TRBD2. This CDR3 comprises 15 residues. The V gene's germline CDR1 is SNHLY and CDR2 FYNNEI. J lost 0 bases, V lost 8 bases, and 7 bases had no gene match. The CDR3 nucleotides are TGTGCCAGCGTGGGAGGGACCTTAGCCAAAAACATTCAGTACTTC. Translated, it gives CASVGGTLAKNIQYF.

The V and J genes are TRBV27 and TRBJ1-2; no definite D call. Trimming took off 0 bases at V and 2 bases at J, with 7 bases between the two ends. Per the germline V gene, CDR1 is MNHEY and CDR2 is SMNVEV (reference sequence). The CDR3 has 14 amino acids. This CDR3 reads CASSLSAGNYGYTF. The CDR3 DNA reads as TGTGCCAGCAGTTTATCCGCAGGCAACTATGGCTACACCTTC.

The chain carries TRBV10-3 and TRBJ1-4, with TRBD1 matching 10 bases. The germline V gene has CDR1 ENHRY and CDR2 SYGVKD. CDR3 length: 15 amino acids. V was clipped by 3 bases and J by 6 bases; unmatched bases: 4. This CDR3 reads CAISELGTGDEKLFF. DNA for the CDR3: TGTGCCATCAGTGAACTTGGGACAGGGGATGAAAAACTGTTTTTT.

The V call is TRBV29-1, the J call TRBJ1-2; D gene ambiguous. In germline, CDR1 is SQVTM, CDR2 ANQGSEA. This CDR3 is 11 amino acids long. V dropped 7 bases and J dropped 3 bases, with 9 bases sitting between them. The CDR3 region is CSAEAHYGYTF. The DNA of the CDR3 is TGCAGCGCTGAGGCCCACTATGGCTACACCTTC.